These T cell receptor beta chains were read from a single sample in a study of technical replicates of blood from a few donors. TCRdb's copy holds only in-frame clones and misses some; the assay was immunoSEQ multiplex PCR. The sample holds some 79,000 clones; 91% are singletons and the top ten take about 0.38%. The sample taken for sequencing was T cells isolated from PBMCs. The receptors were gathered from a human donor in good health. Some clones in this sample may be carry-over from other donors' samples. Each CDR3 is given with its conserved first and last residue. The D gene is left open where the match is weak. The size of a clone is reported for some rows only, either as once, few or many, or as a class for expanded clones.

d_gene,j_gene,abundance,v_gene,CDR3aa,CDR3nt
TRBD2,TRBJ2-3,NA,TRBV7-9,CASSQERDGVAQYF,TGTGCCAGCAGCCAGGAGCGGGACGGAGTGGCGCAGTATTTT
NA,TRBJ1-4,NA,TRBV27,CASSLSTSGEVDLFF,TGTGCCAGCAGTTTATCGACCTCAGGTGAAGTTGATCTGTTTTTT
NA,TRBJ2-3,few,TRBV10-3,CAISESGSTDTQYF,TGTGCCATCAGTGAAAGCGGGAGCACAGATACGCAGTATTTT
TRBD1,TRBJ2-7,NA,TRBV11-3,CASSLEGQGYEQYF,TGTGCCAGCAGCTTAGAAGGACAGGGGTACGAGCAGTACTTC
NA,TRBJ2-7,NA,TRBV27,CASSHRALDEQYF,TGTGCCAGCAGTCACAGGGCGCTGGACGAGCAGTACTTC
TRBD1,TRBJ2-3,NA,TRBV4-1,CASSQHRGRSTDTQYF,TGCGCCAGCAGCCAACACAGGGGGAGAAGCACAGATACGCAGTATTTT
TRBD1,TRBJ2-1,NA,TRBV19,CASSIPPQGVNEQFF,TGTGCCAGTAGTATTCCCCCCCAGGGGGTCAATGAGCAGTTCTTC
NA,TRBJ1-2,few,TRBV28,CASSGGDGPYSGYTF,TGTGCCAGCAGCGGCGGGGACGGGCCTTATAGTGGCTACACCTTC
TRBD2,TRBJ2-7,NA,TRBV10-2,CASMAAGTSYEQYF,TGCGCCAGCATGGCAGCGGGGACTTCCTACGAGCAGTACTTC
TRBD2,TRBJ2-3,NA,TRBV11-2,CASSSTLAGDVADTQYF,TGTGCCAGCAGCTCCACACTAGCGGGAGATGTCGCAGATACGCAGTATTTT